This section outlines one T cell receptor (beta chain) sequence together with its context. Its binding antigen is unknown. Within one base of it there is no much larger clone, and no base qualities were kept. Stable hyperthyroidism was defined as no progression to ophthalmopathy within 18 months of follow-up. Patients with hyperthyroidism were aged 18 to 65 years, had been newly diagnosed, and had a disease duration of less than 2 months. Patients with other autoimmune diseases, uncontrolled infections, pregnancy or lactation were excluded. Clinical symptoms, serum thyroxine, TRAb, thyroid ultrasound and orbital computed tomography were used for diagnosis. Ficoll-Paque density gradient centrifugation was used to isolate PBMCs from approximately 10 ml of fresh peripheral blood. Trizol reagent was used to extract the total RNA, and its quality was then checked on an Agilent 2100 Bioanalyzer. The data are from a study of Graves' ophthalmopathy and Graves' hyperthyroidism (dated by TCRdb to between 2017 and 2018). Looking at the study overall: Peripheral blood was collected at initial diagnosis, before any treatment. For training and testing, the 80 to 100 patients in the discovery cohort were randomly divided in a 7:3 ratio. To explore V-J signatures distinguishing ophthalmopathy from hyperthyroidism, a discovery set of around 97 patients (roughly 42 ophthalmopathy, over 55 stable hyperthyroidism) was enrolled. An independent validation cohort comprised around 19 hyperthyroidism patients and roughly 15 patients who later progressed from hyperthyroidism to ophthalmopathy. TCR beta repertoire signatures were used to distinguish Graves' ophthalmopathy from Graves' hyperthyroidism and to predict progression to ophthalmopathy. Following sampling, methimazole starting at 30 mg daily was administered to hyperthyroidism patients, and high-dose intravenous methylprednisolone was administered to ophthalmopathy patients. In total, over 130 blood samples were TCR-sequenced: under 45 ophthalmopathy, roughly 80 hyperthyroidism and some 17 hyperthyroidism-to-ophthalmopathy patients. In over 5 hyperthyroidism patients, the T-cell repertoire of thyroid tissue was compared with the T-cell repertoire of blood.

TCR beta CDR3 regions were amplified from RNA transcripts for repertoire sequencing. The first round was an RT-PCR using HTBI primers with the Qiagen OneStep RT-PCR kit, and this first round was followed by a second-round multiplex PCR, then size selection and purification. The libraries underwent paired-end sequencing with 100 bp reads on an Illumina HiSeq2000. Per the original workflow: SOAPnuke was used for read processing, and reads with adapters, uncalled bases, a mean Phred below 15, or no exact constant-primer or identifier match were discarded. High-quality paired reads were merged with COPE v1.2.5. Unique nucleotide sequences were defined as clonotypes and aligned to IMGT TRB V, D and J references using MiTCR v1.1. Only V-J combinations with frequency above 0.0001 were analysed, covering approximately 99% of repertoires. For each V-J combination, a TCR clonal expansion and chaos score was defined as the ratio of F50 clonal expansion to chaos observed in the TCRdist matrix. Welch's t-statistics and random forest were used to narrow the features down to 10 to 15 V-J combinations, which were then fed into a naive Bayes classifier. The similarity between thyroid and blood repertoires was quantified using the Morisita-Horn index. The public sequencing data were trimmed at Q25 with fastp and processed into clonotypes with MiXCR by TCRdb, which kept only in-frame beta chains. Every CDR3 protein is listed once, alongside the most common genes and DNA of its rows. The V and J calls come from TCRdb's annotation, not from the publication. Across this sample there are some 410,000 distinct CDR3 sequences, with under 25% seen only once. The top ten hold 2.5% to 3.5% of the sample.

General findings and caveats noted by the study authors: Most of the expanded thyroid clonotypes with a frequency above 0.001 were also detected in blood, and it was suggested that the thyroid immune response may be reflected by blood repertoires. Sample size was not predetermined statistically, and investigators were not blinded to group allocation. In validation, the model predicted ophthalmopathy progression with about 70% sensitivity and around 72% specificity; more than ten predicted patients were CT-confirmed with GO in a median of around 6 months. Ophthalmopathy was separated from stable hyperthyroidism by the 13-signature model with roughly 87% sensitivity and approximately 84% specificity in cross-validation and with 80%/75% in the test set.

The junction shows trimming of 8 bases on V and 0 bases on J, and the gene matches do not reach 12 bases of it. The germline V gene (reference sequence) yields WNHNN for CDR1 and SYGVQD for CDR2. The CDR3 covers 17 residues, taking in both the cysteine and the phenylalanine. Just the 51-base CDR3 DNA is kept, in frame starting at base 1. The chain is made from TRBV10-1 and TRBJ2-2, and 7 bases in between align with TRBD1. This sequence originates from a woman aged 18-35 years with stable Graves' hyperthyroidism. Donor details come from another sample of the same person, matched by shared clones. What was sequenced was peripheral blood. The CDR3 here reads CASLPPRDSTNTGELFF. DNA sequence: TGCGCCAGCCTCCCCCCCCGGGACAGTACGAACACCGGGGAGCTGTTTTTT.